This TCR beta chain originates from a study of T-cell reconstitution after alpha-beta-depleted transplantation in children. The TCRbeta library incorporated unique molecular identifiers. From the PCR reads, TCRdb called clonotypes with MiXCR, one entry per CDR3 protein. Of around 680,000 distinct CDR3 sequences in the sample, 16% are singletons; the top ten hold 0.8% to 1.1%. Per the germline V gene, CDR1 is LGHNA and CDR2 is YSLEER. The ends were cut back, 3 bases at V and 4 bases at J, with 3 bases in the middle. CDR3 length equals 12 residues. There are many counts of this clonotype. The TCR sequence derives from a human donor who donated a stem cell graft to a child with acute myeloid leukemia. Here the sequenced sample was PBMCs from the stem cell graft donor, taken from the stem cell graft. The gene calls are TRBV4-3 and TRBJ2-2; D gene unclear. The CDR3 sequence is CASSHLTGELFF. The CDR3 DNA follows: TGCGCCAGCAGCCACCTCACCGGGGAGCTGTTTTTT.